The clone carrying this T cell receptor beta chain was seen only a few times. The antigen is unknown. The sample belongs to a study of lymphopenia after photon versus proton radiotherapy. Whole-study results and caveats: Proton therapy kept repertoires fairly stable, unlike photons, which gained effector/memory cells.

Using immunoSEQ multiplex PCR, the repertoire was profiled, and TCRdb retains in-frame clones only, with some absent. The profile shows some 25,000 clones, around 83% of them singletons. The CDR3 runs 13 residues. Trimming took off 7 bases at V and 4 bases at J, with 14 bases between the two ends. CDR1 and CDR2 from the germline V gene are ENHRY and SYGVKD. The chain carries TRBV10-3 and TRBJ2-7; D unclear. The sample consisted of peripheral blood, taken from a patient treated with photon-based radiotherapy. This receptor was obtained from a woman aged 50 to 65 with pancreatic cancer. The CDR3 DNA follows: TGTGCCATCACATCTGCAGATCAATACGAGCAGTACTTC. Translation: CAITSADQYEQYF.